The sequence of this TCR beta chain was determined in a study of beta chain features in type 1 diabetes. Study results and limitations: In all four CD4+ subsets, TCRB CDR3 length was significantly, moderately reduced in type 1 diabetes. Shorter templates may be favored by PCR, equally so in patients and controls. Relative to healthy donors, patients appeared to have naive, central memory and Treg TCRB repertoires that were more similar.

Isolated RNA was reverse transcribed in full, so expressed TCRB transcripts were sequenced. Only in-frame clones appear in the TCRdb table, and some are missing; sequencing was by immunoSEQ multiplex PCR. Seen here are over 700,000 clones, roughly 15% observed once, and the top ten hold 0.02% to 0.03%. Concerning this clone itself: Its target is unknown. The sample carries other DNA sequences with the same CDR3.

Trimming pared 0 bases from V and 3 bases from J, leaving 9 bases between. Germline lookup yields CDR1 KGHSH and CDR2 LQKENI. The CDR3 loop spans 14 amino acids. CD4+ naive, central memory, regulatory and stem cell-like memory cells were sorted via CD45RO/CCR7/CD25/CD127/CD95/CD27. The sample was naive CD4+ T cells from blood. The chain has TRBV18 and TRBJ2-7; the D is unclear. This TCR derives from a young woman in good health. The CDR3 region is CASSPPGQLYEQYF. The CDR3 DNA sequence: TGTGCCAGCTCACCACCCGGGCAACTCTACGAGCAGTACTTC.